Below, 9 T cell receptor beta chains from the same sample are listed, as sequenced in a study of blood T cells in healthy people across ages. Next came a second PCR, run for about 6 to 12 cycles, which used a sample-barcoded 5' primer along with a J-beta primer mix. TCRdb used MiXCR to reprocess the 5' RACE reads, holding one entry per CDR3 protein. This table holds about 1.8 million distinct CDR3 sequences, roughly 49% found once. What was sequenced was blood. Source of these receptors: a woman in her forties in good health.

CDR3: CASSQGATGKDEQFF. CDR3 DNA: TGTGCCAGCAGCCAGGGGGCCACCGGTAAAGATGAGCAGTTCTTC. The chain is built from TRBV7-9 and TRBJ2-1, with 8 bases matching TRBD1. Germline CDR1 and CDR2: SEHNR and FQNEAQ (reference sequence). CDR3 length: 15 residues. V shed 5 bases, J shed 8 bases, and the junction held 11 bases outside the gene matches.

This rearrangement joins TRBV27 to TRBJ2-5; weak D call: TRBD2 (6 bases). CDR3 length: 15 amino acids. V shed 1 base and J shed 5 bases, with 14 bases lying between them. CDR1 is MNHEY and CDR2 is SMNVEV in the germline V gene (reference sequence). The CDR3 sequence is CASSLFAGSQETQYF. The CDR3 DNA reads TGTGCCAGCAGTTTATTTGCCGGGAGCCAGGAGACCCAGTACTTC.

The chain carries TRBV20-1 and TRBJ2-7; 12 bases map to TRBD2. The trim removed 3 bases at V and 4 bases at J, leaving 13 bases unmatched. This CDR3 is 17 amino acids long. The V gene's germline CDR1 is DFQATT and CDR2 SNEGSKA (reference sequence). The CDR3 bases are TGCAGTGCTAGTAGACTAGCGGGGGCCCTTAGAACGTACGAGCAGTACTTC. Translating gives CSASRLAGALRTYEQYF.

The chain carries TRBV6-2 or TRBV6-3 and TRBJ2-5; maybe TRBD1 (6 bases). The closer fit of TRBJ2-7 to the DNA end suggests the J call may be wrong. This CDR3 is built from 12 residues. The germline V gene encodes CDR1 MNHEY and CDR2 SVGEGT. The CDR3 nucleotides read TGTGCCAGCACCAACAGGGTTATCGAGCAGTACTTC. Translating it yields CASTNRVIEQYF.

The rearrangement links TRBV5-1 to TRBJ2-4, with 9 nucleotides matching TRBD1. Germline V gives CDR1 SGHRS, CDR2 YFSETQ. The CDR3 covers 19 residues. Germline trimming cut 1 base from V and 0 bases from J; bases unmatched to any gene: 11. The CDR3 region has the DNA TGCGCCAGCAGCTTGAACACAGGGGGCCGGACCCTAGCCAAAAACATTCAGTACTTC. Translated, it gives CASSLNTGGRTLAKNIQYF. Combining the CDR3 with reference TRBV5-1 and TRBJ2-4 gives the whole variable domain KAGVTQTPRYLIKTRGQQVTLSCSPISGHRSVSWYQQTPGQGLQFLFEYFSETQRNKGNFPGRFSGRQFSNSRSEMNVSTLELGDSALYLCASSLNTGGRTLAKNIQYFGAGTRLSVL.

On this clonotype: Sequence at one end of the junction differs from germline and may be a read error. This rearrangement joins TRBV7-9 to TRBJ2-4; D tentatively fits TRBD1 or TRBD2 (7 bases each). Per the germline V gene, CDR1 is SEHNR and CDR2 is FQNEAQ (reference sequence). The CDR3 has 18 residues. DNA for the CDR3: TGTGCCAGCAGCCCATGGGACACAGGGGAGGGGGCCAAGAACATTCAGTACTTC. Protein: CASSPWDTGEGAKNIQYF.

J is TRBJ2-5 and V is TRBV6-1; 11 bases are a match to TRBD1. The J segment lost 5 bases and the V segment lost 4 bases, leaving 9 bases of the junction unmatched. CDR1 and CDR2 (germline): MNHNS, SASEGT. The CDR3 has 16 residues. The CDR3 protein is CASSAFTGTGGETQYF. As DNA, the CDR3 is TGTGCCAGCAGTGCCTTTACCGGGACAGGGGGGGAGACCCAGTACTTC.

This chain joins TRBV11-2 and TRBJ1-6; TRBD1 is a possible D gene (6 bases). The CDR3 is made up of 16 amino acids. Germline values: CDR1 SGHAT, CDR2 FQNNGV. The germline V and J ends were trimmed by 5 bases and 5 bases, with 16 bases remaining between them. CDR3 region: CASSPAGTNDNSPLHF. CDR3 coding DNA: TGTGCCAGCAGCCCCGCCGGGACAAACGATAATTCACCCCTCCACTTT.

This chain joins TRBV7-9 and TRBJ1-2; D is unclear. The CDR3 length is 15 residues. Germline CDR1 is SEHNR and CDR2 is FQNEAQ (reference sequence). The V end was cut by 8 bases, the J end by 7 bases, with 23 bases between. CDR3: CASDPKDLAGGGYTF. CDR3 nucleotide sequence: TGTGCCAGCGATCCCAAAGACCTGGCAGGTGGTGGCTACACCTTC.